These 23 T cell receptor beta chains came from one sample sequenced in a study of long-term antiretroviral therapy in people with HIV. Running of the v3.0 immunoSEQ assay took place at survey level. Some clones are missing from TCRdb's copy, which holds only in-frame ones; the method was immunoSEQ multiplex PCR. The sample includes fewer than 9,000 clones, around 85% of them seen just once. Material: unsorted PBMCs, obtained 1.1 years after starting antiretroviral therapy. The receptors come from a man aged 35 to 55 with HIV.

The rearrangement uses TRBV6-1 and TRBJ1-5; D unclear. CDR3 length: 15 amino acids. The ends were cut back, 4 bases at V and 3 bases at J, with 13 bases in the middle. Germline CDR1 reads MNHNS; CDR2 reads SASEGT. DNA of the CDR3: TGTGCCAGCAGTGCGGGTCCGGCCGACAATCAGCCCCAGCATTTT. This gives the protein CASSAGPADNQPQHF.

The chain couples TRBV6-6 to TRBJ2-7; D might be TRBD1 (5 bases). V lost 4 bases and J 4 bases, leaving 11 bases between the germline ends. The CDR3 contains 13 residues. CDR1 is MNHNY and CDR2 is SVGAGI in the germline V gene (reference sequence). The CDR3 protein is CASSSQGLYEQYF. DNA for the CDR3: TGTGCCAGCAGTTCCCAGGGATTATACGAGCAGTACTTC.

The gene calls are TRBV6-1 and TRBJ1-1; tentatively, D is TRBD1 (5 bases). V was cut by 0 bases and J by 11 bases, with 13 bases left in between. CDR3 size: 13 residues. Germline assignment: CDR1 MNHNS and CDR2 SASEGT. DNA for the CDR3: TGTGCCAGCAGTGAAGCTGGGGGGAGGGTGGCTTTCTTT. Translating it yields CASSEAGGRVAFF.

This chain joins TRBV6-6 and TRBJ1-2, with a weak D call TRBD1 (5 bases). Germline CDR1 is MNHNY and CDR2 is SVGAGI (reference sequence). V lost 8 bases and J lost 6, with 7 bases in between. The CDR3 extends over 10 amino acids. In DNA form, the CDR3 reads TGTGCCAGCGGGGACCATGGCTACACCTTC. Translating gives CASGDHGYTF.

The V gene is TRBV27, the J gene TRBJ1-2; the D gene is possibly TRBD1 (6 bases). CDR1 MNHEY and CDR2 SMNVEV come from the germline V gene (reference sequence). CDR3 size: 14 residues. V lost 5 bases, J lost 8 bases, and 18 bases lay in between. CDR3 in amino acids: CASSVSGVGEGYTF. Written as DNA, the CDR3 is TGTGCCAGCAGTGTTTCAGGGGTAGGAGAGGGCTACACCTTC.

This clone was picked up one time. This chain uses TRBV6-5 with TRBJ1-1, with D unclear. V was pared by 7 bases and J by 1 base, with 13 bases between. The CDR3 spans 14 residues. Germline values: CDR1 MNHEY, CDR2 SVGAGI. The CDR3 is CASILTAANTEAFF. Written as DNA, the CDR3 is TGTGCCAGCATCCTGACGGCAGCGAACACTGAAGCTTTCTTT.

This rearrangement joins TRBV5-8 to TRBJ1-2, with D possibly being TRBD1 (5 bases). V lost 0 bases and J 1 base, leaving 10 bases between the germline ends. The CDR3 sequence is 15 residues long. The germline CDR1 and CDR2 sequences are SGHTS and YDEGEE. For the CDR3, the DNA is TGTGCCAGCAGCTTGGGTGCAGGGAGTAACTATGGCTACACCTTC. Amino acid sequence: CASSLGAGSNYGYTF.

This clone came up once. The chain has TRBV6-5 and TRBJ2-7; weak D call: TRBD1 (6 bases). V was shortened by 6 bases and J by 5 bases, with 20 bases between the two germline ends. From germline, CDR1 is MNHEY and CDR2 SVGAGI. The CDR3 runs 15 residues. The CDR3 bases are TGTGCCAGCAGCCTCGACAGAGGTGAGGGGGACGAGCAGTACTTC. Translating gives CASSLDRGEGDEQYF.

The CDR3, as DNA: TGTGCCAGCAGTACCAGTTCGAATAATGAAAAACTGTTTTTT. Encoded protein: CASSTSSNNEKLFF. The chain is built from TRBV2 and TRBJ1-4, with D uncertain. CDR3 size: 14 residues. Trimming took off 5 bases at V and 4 bases at J, with 11 bases between the two ends. CDR1 SNHLY and CDR2 FYNNEI come from the germline V gene. The full variable domain, in which reference TRBV2 and TRBJ1-4 provide the parts outside the CDR3, is EPEVTQTPSHQVTQMGQEVILRCVPISNHLYFYWYRQILGQKVEFLVSFYNNEISEKSEIFDDQFSVERPDGSNFTLKIRSTKLEDSAMYFCASSTSSNNEKLFFGSGTQLSVL.

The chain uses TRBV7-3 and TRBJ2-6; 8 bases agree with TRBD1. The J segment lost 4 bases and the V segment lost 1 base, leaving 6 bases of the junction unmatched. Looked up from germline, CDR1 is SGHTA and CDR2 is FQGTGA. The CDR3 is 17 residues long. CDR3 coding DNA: TGTGCCAGCAGCTTAAAGGGGACAGGTACCGGGGCCAACGTCCTGACTTTC. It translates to CASSLKGTGTGANVLTF.

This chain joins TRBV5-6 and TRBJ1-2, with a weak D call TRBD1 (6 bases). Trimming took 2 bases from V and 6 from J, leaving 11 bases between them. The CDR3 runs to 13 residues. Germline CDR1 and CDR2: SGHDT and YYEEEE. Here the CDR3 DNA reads TGTGCCAGCAGCTTTAGGACAGACAATGGCTACACCTTC. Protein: CASSFRTDNGYTF.

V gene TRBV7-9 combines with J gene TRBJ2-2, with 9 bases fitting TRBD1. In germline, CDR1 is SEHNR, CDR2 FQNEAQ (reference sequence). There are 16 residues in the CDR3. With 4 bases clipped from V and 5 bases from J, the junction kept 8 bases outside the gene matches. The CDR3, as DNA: TGTGCCAGCAGCTCGGCCGGGACAGGGTTAACCGGGGAGCTGTTTTTT. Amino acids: CASSSAGTGLTGELFF. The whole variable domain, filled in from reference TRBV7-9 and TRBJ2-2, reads DTGVSQNPRHKITKRGQNVTFRCDPISEHNRLYWYRQTLGQGPEFLTYFQNEAQLEKSRLLSDRFSAERPKGSFSTLEIQRTEQGDSAMYLCASSSAGTGLTGELFFGEGSRLTVL.

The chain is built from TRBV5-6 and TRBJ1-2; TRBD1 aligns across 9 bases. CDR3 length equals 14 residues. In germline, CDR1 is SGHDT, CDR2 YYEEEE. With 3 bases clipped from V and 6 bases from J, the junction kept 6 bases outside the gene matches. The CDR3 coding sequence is TGTGCCAGCAGCTGGGGGACAGGGCTTAATGGCTACACCTTC. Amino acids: CASSWGTGLNGYTF.

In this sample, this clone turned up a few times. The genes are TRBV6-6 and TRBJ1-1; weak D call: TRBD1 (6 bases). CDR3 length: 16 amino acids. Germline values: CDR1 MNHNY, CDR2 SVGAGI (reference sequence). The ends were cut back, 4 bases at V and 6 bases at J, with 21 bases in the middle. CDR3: CASSLPWTASEAEAFF. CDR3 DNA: TGTGCCAGCAGTTTACCCTGGACAGCGTCGGAGGCTGAAGCTTTCTTT.

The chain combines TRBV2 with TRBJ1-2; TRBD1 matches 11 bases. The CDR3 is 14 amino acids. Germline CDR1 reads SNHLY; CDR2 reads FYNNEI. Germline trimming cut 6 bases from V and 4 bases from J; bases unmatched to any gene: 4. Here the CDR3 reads CASRDRGQVYGYTF. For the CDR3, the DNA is TGTGCCAGCAGGGACAGGGGGCAGGTCTATGGCTACACCTTC.

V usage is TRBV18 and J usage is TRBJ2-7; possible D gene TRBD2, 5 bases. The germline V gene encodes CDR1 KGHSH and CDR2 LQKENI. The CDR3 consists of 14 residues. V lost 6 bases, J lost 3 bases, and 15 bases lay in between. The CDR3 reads CASSRGPGNYEQYF. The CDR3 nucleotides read TGTGCCAGCTCCCGCGGCCCGGGGAACTACGAGCAGTACTTC.

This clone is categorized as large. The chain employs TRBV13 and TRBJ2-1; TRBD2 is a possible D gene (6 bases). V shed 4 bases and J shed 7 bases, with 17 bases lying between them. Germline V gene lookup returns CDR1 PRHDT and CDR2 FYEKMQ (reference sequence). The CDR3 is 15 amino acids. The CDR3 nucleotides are TGTGCCAGCAGCTCGTTAGCGGAAGATGGTAATGAGCAGTTCTTC. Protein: CASSSLAEDGNEQFF.

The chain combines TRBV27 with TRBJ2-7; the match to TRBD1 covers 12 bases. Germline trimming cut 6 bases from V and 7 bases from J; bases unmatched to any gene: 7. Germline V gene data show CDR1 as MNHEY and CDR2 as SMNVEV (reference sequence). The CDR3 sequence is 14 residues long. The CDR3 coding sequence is TGTGCCAGCAGCCGGGACAGGGGGCGAAGAGAGCAGTACTTC. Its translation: CASSRDRGRREQYF.

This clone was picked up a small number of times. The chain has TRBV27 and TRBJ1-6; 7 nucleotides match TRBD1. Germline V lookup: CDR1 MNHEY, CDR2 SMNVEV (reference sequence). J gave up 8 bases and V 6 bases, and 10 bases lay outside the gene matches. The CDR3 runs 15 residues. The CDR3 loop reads CASRPGDSIYSPLHF. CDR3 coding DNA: TGTGCCAGCAGGCCAGGGGACAGCATTTATTCACCCCTCCACTTT.

CDR3 sequence: CASSYGGLRGGNEQFF. The CDR3 DNA reads TGTGCCAGCAGTTACGGTGGTCTTAGGGGGGGGAATGAGCAGTTCTTC. The gene calls are TRBV6-5 and TRBJ2-1, with a weak D call TRBD2 (7 bases). CDR3 length: 16 amino acids. Looked up from germline, CDR1 is MNHEY and CDR2 is SVGAGI. V lost 2 bases and J lost 7, with 18 bases in between.

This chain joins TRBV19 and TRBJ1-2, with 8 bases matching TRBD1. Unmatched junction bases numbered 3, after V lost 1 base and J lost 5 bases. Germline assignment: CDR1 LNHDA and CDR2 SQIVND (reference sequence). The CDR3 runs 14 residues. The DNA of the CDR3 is TGTGCCAGTAGTATAGTCGGACAGGGATATGGCTACACCTTC. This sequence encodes CASSIVGQGYGYTF.

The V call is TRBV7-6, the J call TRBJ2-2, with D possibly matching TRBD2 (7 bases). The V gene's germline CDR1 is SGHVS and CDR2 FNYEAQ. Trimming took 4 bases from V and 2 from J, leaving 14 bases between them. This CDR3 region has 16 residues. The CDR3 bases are TGTGCCAGCAGCTATCAGGCGGGGGCAAACACCGGGGAGCTGTTTTTT. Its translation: CASSYQAGANTGELFF.

Here the CDR3 reads CASSPRFHSGNTIYF. CDR3 coding DNA: TGTGCCAGCAGCCCGAGGTTTCACTCTGGAAACACCATATATTTT. The chain recombines TRBV7-6 with TRBJ1-3; D remains ambiguous. Looked up from germline, CDR1 is SGHVS and CDR2 is FNYEAQ. Trimming removed 5 bases from V and 0 bases from J, with 11 bases in between. CDR3 length: 15 amino acids.